What follows are 8 T cell receptor beta chains derived from one specimen sequenced in a study of vaccination and CD4 T cells after COVID-19. Treatment defined: roughly ten-day PBMC culture with coronavirus spike peptide pools or control peptides (ViraFEST assay). What these receptors recognize is not known. Once obtained from cultured CD4+ T cells, the DNA was sequenced using the Oncomine TCR Beta short-read assay. TCRdb processed the PCR reads anew with MiXCR; each CDR3 protein has one entry. The sample consists of some 8,300 distinct CDR3 sequences, roughly 56% of them appearing once. The sample comprised CD4+ T cells from blood, cultured in vitro. These receptors were taken from a human donor who had recovered from COVID-19.

By share of the sample, this clonotype is medium-sized. V and J are TRBV12-3 or TRBV12-4 and TRBJ1-5, with 9 bases fitting TRBD1. The CDR3 is made up of 14 amino acids. Trimming took 3 bases from V and 6 from J; bases not matched to a gene: 3. CDR3: CASSFTGGGQPQHF. Here the CDR3 DNA reads TGTGCCAGCAGTTTTACAGGGGGCGGTCAGCCCCAGCATTTT.

This clonotype was found a few times. The chain joins TRBV7-2 to TRBJ1-5; possible D gene TRBD1, 5 bases. The CDR3 has 13 amino acids. Trimming removed 3 bases from V and 9 bases from J, with 12 bases in between. Germline CDR1 reads SGHTA; CDR2 reads FQGNSA. In DNA, the CDR3 is TGTGCCAGCAGCTTGGGGGGAGGTGCGCCCCAGCATTTT. This gives the protein CASSLGGGAPQHF.

This clonotype was counted between two and nine times. The chain is built from TRBV12-5 and TRBJ2-3; unclear D gene. Germline V gene lookup returns CDR1 LGHNT and CDR2 FRNRAP. Deletions cut 4 bases from V and 4 bases from J, with 12 bases between. The CDR3 totals 14 residues. As DNA, the CDR3 is TGTGCTAGTGGTTCGCCCCGACTGGCAGATACGCAGTATTTT. Residues: CASGSPRLADTQYF. Supplemented by reference TRBV12-5 and TRBJ2-3, the full variable domain reads DARVTQTPRHKVTEMGQEVTMRCQPILGHNTVFWYRQTMMQGLELLAYFRNRAPLDDSGMPKDRFSAEMPDATLATLKIQPSEPRDSAVYFCASGSPRLADTQYFGPGTRLTVL.

The chain links TRBV5-4 to TRBJ1-4; D possibly corresponds to TRBD1 (6 bases). Germline-derived CDR1 and CDR2 are SGHNT and YYREEE (reference sequence). This CDR3 spans 13 amino acids. V lost 1 base to trimming and J lost 10 bases, with 11 bases between them. This CDR3 reads CASSLWGAGKLFF. The CDR3 region has the DNA TGTGCCAGCAGCTTGTGGGGGGCGGGAAAACTGTTTTTT.

The chain employs TRBV6-1 and TRBJ1-2; D call uncertain. The V gene lost 4 bases and the J gene lost 8 bases, with 14 bases spanning the gap. The germline V gene encodes CDR1 MNHNS and CDR2 SASEGT. CDR3 size: 13 residues. The CDR3 is CASSVGRNGGYTF. CDR3 coding DNA: TGTGCCAGCAGTGTTGGTAGGAACGGCGGCTACACCTTC.

The chain links TRBV6-2 or TRBV6-3 to TRBJ2-7; the match to TRBD1 covers 7 bases. Per germline, CDR1 MNHEY and CDR2 SVGEGT. This CDR3 region has 16 residues. V dropped 7 bases and J dropped 2; count of bases not matched to a gene: 14. CDR3 DNA: TGTGCCAGCAAATCTTTCCCCGGGACAGAGACCTACGAGCAGTACTTC. This gives the protein CASKSFPGTETYEQYF.

This clonotype was counted only a few times. The V gene is TRBV12-3 or TRBV12-4, the J gene TRBJ2-6; tentative D call: TRBD2 (7 bases). CDR3 length: 17 residues. Trimming removed 2 bases at V and 2 bases at J, with 13 bases between. The DNA for the CDR3 is TGTGCCAGCAGTTTAAACTTAGGGGGGGCTGGGGCCAACGTCCTGACTTTC. Translation: CASSLNLGGAGANVLTF.

The V call is TRBV5-1, the J call TRBJ1-1; 11 positions agree with TRBD1. The V segment lost 3 bases and the J segment 1 base; nucleotides outside the gene matches: 8. This CDR3 contains 17 residues. Germline values: CDR1 SGHRS, CDR2 YFSETQ. CDR3: CASSSDRGHWANTEAFF. CDR3 DNA: TGCGCCAGCAGCTCGGACAGGGGGCACTGGGCGAACACTGAAGCTTTCTTT.